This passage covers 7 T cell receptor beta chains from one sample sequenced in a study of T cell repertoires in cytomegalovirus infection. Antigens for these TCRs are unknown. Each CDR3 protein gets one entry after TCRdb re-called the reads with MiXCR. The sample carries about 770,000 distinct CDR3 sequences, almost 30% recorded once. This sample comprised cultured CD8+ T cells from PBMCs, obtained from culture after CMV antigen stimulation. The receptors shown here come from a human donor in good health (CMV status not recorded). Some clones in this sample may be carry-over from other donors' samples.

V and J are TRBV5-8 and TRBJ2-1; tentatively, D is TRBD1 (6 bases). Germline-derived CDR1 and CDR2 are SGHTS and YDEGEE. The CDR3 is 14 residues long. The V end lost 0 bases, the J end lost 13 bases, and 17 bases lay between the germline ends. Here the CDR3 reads CASSLAGANELQFF. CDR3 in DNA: TGTGCCAGCAGCTTGGCAGGGGCTAATGAGTTACAGTTCTTC.

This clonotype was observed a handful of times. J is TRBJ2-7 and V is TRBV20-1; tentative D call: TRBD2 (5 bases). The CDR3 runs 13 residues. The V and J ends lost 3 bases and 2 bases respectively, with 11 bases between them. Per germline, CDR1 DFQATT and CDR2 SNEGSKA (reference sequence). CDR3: CSASAGLAYEQYF. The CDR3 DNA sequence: TGCAGTGCTAGCGCGGGTTTAGCCTACGAGCAGTACTTC.

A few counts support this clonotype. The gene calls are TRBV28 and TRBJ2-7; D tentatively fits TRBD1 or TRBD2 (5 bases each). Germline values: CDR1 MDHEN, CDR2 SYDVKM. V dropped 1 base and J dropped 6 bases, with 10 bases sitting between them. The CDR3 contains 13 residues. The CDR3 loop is CASSLFGAGEQYV. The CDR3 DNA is TGTGCCAGCAGTTTATTCGGGGCAGGCGAGCAGTACGTC.

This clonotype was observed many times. The CDR3 bases are TGTGCCAGCAGCTTAGTGGAGGGGTACGAGCAGTACGTC. Protein sequence: CASSLVEGYEQYV. The chain combines TRBV7-2 with TRBJ2-7, with D maybe TRBD2 (6 bases). Per the germline V gene, CDR1 is SGHTA and CDR2 is FQGNSA. V lost 1 base and J 4 bases, leaving 8 bases between the germline ends. The CDR3 spans 13 residues.

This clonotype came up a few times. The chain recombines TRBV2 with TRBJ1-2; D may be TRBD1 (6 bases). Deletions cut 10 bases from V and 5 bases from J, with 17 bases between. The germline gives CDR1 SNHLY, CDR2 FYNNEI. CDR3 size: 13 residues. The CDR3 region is CATEQGPRYGYTF. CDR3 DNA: TGTGCCACCGAACAGGGCCCAAGATATGGCTACACCTTC.

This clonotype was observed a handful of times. CDR3 coding DNA: TGCAGCGTTGAAGAGAGAGAAACTGAAGCTTTCTTT. Residues: CSVEERETEAFF. The genes are TRBV29-1 and TRBJ1-1; D is undetermined. Trimming cost V 0 bases and J 5 bases, with 7 bases left between them. Germline V gene sequence: CDR1 SQVTM, CDR2 ANQGSEA. This CDR3 contains 12 residues.

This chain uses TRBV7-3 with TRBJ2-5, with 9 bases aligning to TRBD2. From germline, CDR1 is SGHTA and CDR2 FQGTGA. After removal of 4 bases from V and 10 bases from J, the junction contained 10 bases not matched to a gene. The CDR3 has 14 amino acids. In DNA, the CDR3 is TGTGCCAGCAGCTCTTTAGCGGGGGAGGGGGACCAGTACTTC. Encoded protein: CASSSLAGEGDQYF.